Sequencing of this T cell receptor beta chain was carried out in a study of persistence of HIV-infected CD4 T cells (TCRdb year 2020). With regard to the full study: The study isolated CMV- and HIV-1 Gag-responding CD4+ T cells from ART-treated individuals to examine antigen-driven clonal expansion of HIV-1-infected cells. The median time the participants had spent on suppressive ART was around 8 years. Peripheral blood samples of up to roughly 200 mL were taken at multiple time points, with the exception of a couple of participants who underwent leukapheresis at a single time point. The clonality of all cells in each sorted population was measured by TCRbeta sequencing, and the clonality of infected cells was measured by proviral sequencing. Cross-participant TCR cluster analysis included under ten participants for CMV and six or seven participants for Gag. What the study reported, not specific to this receptor: Within the same sorted populations, how oligoclonal the TCRs were correlated with how oligoclonal the proviruses were. TCRbeta richness in CMV- and Gag-responding cells was significantly lower than in anti-CD3/anti-CD28-responding cells; CMV-responding cells had higher oligoclonality than CD3/CD28-stimulated and Gag-responding cells. Degenerate expanded CDR3beta sequences were enriched in antigen-responding cells, suggesting convergent selection of CD4+ responses to CMV and Gag. Bulk TCR analyses could not be restricted to the rare CMV-responding cells that actually carried HIV-1 proviruses. Few individuals were included in the study, and only a limited range of antigens was tested.

TCRbeta repertoires were sequenced from genomic DNA with the immunoSEQ hsTCRB assay version 4 in survey mode. For TCRbeta sequencing, genomic DNA was diluted to about 10 ng/uL, with up to about 1 ug used per sample. The authors processed their data as follows. ImmunoSeq Analyzer 3.0 was used for analysis of TCRbeta data, and diversity was computed on productive nucleotide rearrangements. Lower-bound TCR diversity was estimated with the improved Chao index, and clonality with the Gini coefficient using the Immunarch R package. Nucleotide rearrangements that differed but encoded the same CDR3beta amino acid sequence were counted as separate clonotypes. Differential abundance analysis identified TCRbeta sequences significantly enriched in antigen-responding cells relative to anti-CD3/anti-CD28-activated cells. GLIPH2 clustered TCRs by predicted peptide-MHC specificity, both within individual participants and across merged participant data sets. The table was pulled from immuneACCESS by TCRdb, which kept in-frame rearrangements only. Such tables lose some clones; where checked, under half of the loss comes from unresolved V genes, and the rest has no known cause. The V and J calls and clone size were taken over from that table, and D and trimming were inferred from the DNA. The sample table contains more than 35,000 clones; only one count was recorded for 75% to 90% of them. Around 1.5% of the sample is held by the ten biggest clonotypes.

This clone was detected only a few times. What this receptor recognizes is not known. No quality values exist for individual bases; no much larger clone is one base distant. The CDR3, cysteine through phenylalanine, is 15 amino acids long. The read is trimmed to its CDR3 DNA, 45 bases read in frame from base 1. From a lookup of the germline V gene (reference sequence), CDR1 and CDR2 are SGHKS and YYEKEE. Germline trimming: 2 bases from V, 6 bases from J; junction bases outside gene matches: 8. The treatment or condition label of this sample denotes: suppressive antiretroviral therapy. Lysates of CMV-infected fibroblasts at 10 ug/mL were used to stimulate the cells. Nonresponding CD40L-negative CD69-negative CD45RO-high memory CD4+ T cells were sorted as memory populations depleted of antigen-responding cells. Participants were HIV-1-infected adults who started suppressive ART during chronic infection. For at least 4 years, participants had undetectable plasma HIV-1 RNA, below 50 copies/mL. To be included, a participant needed positive CMV serology and a CD4+ T cell count above 400 cells/uL. Before stimulation, PBMCs were isolated using density centrifugation and then depleted of CD8+ T cells. For less than 20 hours, CD8-depleted PBMCs were stimulated with anti-CD28/CD49d costimulation, a CD40-blocking antibody, and enfuvirtide, which was added to prevent new infections. Sorting was done on either a Beckman Coulter MoFlo Legacy or an XDP sorter, and propidium iodide was used to exclude dead cells. The QIAamp DNA Mini Kit was used for genomic DNA extraction from samples above one million cells, and the Quick-DNA Microprep Kit was used otherwise.

The V gene is TRBV5-5 and the J gene is TRBJ2-1; 7 nucleotides in the junction match TRBD1. Sequenced material: CD4+ T cells sorted from PBMCs after 18-hour stimulation, taken from a patient who received antiretroviral therapy. The cell subset or site label of this sample denotes: CD40L-CD69- CD45RO-high memory CD4 T cells not responding to CMV lysate. The receptor was isolated from an adult man with HIV who was CMV-seropositive. The DNA reads TGTGCCAGCAGCTTTAACAGGGGTATCTCCAATGAGCAGTTCTTC. Its protein reads: CASSFNRGISNEQFF.